This T cell receptor (beta chain) emerged from a study of response to subunit inactivated influenza vaccine. TCRdb recomputed calls from the RT-PCR reads with MiXCR, one row per CDR3 protein. The data contain fewer than 550,000 distinct CDR3 sequences, about 25% of them singletons. Germline CDR1 reads ENHRY; CDR2 reads SYGVKD. The CDR3 is 16 amino acids. The V gene end was trimmed by 2 bases and the J gene end by 9 bases; junction bases not matched to a gene: 9. Overall study findings and caveats: The authors suggested that every seasonal influenza vaccination recruits few new T cells.

As concerns this clonotype: As yet, its antigen is unknown.

This specimen was CD4+ T cells sorted from PBMCs, taken around 5 days after vaccination. The chain employs TRBV10-3 and TRBJ2-3, with TRBD2 identical over 12 bases. This TCR was recovered from a man aged 45-65 years who received an inactivated influenza vaccine. CDR3 amino acids: CAISEMASGGAGTQYF. The CDR3 DNA is TGTGCCATCAGTGAGATGGCTAGCGGGGGGGCGGGGACGCAGTATTTT.